Reported below is one T cell receptor (beta chain). The antigen is undetermined. With 60 Vbeta and 13 Jbeta primers, the PCR was carried out. The table came from immunoSEQ multiplex PCR; TCRdb's copy has only in-frame clones and leaves some out. The sample lists 150,000 to 190,000 clones, roughly 85% occurring once. Germline V gene sequence: CDR1 WNHNN, CDR2 SYGVQD (reference sequence). V lost 0 bases to trimming and J lost 5 bases; unmatched junction nucleotides: 5. The CDR3 totals 16 residues. These data originate in a study of cytomegalovirus exposure and HLA in healthy donors. In the study overall: A data release that came early held roughly 80 million unique TCRs from HLA-typed donors.

General study points: A classifier reportedly called cytomegalovirus status with high sensitivity and specificity.

The sequenced sample was PBMCs. The receptor was derived from a woman aged 18-29 years in good health and CMV-seronegative. The chain uses TRBV10-1 and TRBJ2-3; 10 nucleotides align to TRBD2. CDR3 nucleotides: TGCGCCAGCAGTGAGTCGGCAGGACTAGCGGAAGATACGCAGTATTTT. The encoded protein is CASSESAGLAEDTQYF.